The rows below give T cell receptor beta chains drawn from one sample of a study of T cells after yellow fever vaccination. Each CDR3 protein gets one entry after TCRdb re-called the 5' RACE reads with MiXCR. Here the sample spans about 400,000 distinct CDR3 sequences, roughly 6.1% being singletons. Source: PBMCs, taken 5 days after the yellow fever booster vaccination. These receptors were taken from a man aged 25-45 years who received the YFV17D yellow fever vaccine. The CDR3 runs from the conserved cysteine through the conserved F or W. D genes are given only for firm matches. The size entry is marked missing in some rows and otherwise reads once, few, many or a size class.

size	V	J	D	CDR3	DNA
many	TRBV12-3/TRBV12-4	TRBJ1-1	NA	CASSLGGVSYAEAFF	TGTGCCAGCAGTTTAGGAGGCGTTAGCTACGCTGAAGCTTTCTTT
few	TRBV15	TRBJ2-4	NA	CATSSLKGGWEAKNIQYF	TGTGCCACCAGCAGTCTCAAGGGGGGGTGGGAAGCCAAAAACATTCAGTACTTC
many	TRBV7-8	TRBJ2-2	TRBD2	CASSLAGLAGVETGELFF	TGTGCCAGCAGCTTAGCCGGCCTAGCGGGAGTGGAGACCGGGGAGCTGTTTTTT
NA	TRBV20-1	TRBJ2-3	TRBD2	CCARATRGGITDTQYF	TGCTGTGCTAGAGCCACTCGGGGGGGGATCACAGATACGCAGTATTTT
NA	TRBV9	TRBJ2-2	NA	CASSVAGGFPGELFF	TGTGCCAGCAGCGTAGCTGGAGGGTTCCCCGGGGAGCTGTTTTTT
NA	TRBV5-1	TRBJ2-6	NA	CASSLGGSGGSGANVLTF	TGCGCCAGCAGCTTGGGTGGTTCAGGTGGCTCTGGGGCCAACGTCCTGACTTTC
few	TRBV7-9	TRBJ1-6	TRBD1	CASSLAPGQGGSPLHF	TGTGCCAGCAGCTTAGCTCCGGGACAGGGAGGGTCACCCCTCCACTTT
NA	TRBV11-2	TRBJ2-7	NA	CASSLGLAGLREQYF	TGTGCCAGCAGCTTAGGCTTGGCGGGATTGCGGGAGCAGTACTTC
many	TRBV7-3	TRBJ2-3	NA	CASSPRGADTQYF	TGCGCCAGCAGCCCGCGGGGCGCAGATACGCAGTATTTT
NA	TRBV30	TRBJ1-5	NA	CAWQDSLGRPQHF	TGTGCCTGGCAGGACTCCCTCGGGCGGCCCCAGCATTTT
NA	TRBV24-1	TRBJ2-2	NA	CATSDLHTGELFF	TGTGCCACCAGTGATTTACACACCGGGGAGCTGTTTTTT
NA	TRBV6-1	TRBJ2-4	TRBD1	CASRARQGSKNIQYF	TGTGCCAGCAGGGCTAGACAGGGGTCGAAAAACATTCAGTACTTC
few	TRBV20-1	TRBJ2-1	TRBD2	CSASGLAGGYDFYYNEQFF	TGCAGTGCTAGCGGACTAGCGGGAGGGTATGATTTCTATTACAATGAGCAGTTCTTC
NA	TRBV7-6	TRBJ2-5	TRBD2	CASSVPTGGRTETQYF	TGTGCCAGCAGCGTACCTACGGGAGGCCGGACAGAGACCCAGTACTTC
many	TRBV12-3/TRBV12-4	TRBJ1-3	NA	CASSLDAVSGNTIYF	TGTGCCAGCAGTTTAGATGCAGTCTCTGGAAACACCATATATTTT
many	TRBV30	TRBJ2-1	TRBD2	CAWGIGLAGPNEQFF	TGTGCCTGGGGGATTGGACTAGCGGGACCGAATGAGCAGTTCTTC
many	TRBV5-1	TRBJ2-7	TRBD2	CASSRVAGISYEQYF	TGCGCCAGCAGCCGGGTAGCGGGAATCTCCTACGAGCAGTACTTC
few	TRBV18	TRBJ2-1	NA	CASSSWAANEQFF	TGTGCCAGCTCATCTTGGGCAGCGAATGAGCAGTTCTTC
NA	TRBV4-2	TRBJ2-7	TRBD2	CASSQATSGASYEQYF	TGTGCCAGCAGCCAAGCGACTAGCGGGGCTTCCTACGAGCAGTACTTC
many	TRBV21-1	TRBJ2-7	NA	CASSLRTSWPYEQYF	TGTGCCAGCAGCTTAAGGACTAGCTGGCCCTACGAGCAGTACTTC
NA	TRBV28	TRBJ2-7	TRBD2	CASSLGGDHYEQYF	TGTGCCAGCAGTTTGGGAGGGGATCACTACGAGCAGTACTTC
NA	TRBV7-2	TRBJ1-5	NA	CASSLEVGNQPQHF	TGTGCCAGCAGCTTAGAGGTGGGCAATCAGCCCCAGCATTTT
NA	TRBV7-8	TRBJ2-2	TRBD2	CASSIGLATGELFF	TGTGCCAGCAGCATTGGACTAGCGACCGGGGAGCTGTTTTTT
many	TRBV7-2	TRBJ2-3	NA	CASRIYGADTQYF	TGTGCCAGCAGGATCTATGGGGCAGATACGCAGTATTTT
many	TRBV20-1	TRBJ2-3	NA	CSASGAPSTDTQYF	TGCAGTGCTAGCGGCGCCCCTAGCACTGATACGCAGTATTTT
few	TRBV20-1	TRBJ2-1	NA	CSARDVASSYNEQFF	TGCAGTGCTAGAGATGTGGCGAGCTCCTACAATGAGCAGTTCTTC
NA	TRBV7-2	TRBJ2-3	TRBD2	CASSLGREADTQYF	TGTGCCAGCAGCTTAGGCCGGGAGGCAGATACGCAGTATTTT
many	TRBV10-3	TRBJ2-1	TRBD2	CAISGGGTSVEQFF	TGTGCCATCAGTGGGGGGGGGACGTCGGTCGAGCAGTTCTTC
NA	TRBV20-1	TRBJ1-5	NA	CSTPEAGNQPQHF	TGCAGCACCCCGGAGGCAGGAAATCAGCCCCAGCATTTT
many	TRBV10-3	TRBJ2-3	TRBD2	CAISEGVGAGADTQYF	TGTGCCATCAGTGAAGGGGTGGGAGCGGGAGCAGATACGCAGTATTTT
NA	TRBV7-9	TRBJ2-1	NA	CASSGSAPEGMYNEQFF	TGTGCCAGCAGCGGGTCCGCTCCGGAGGGTATGTACAATGAGCAGTTCTTC
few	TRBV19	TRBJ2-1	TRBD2	CASSNPSWTSGRNEQFF	TGTGCCAGTAGTAATCCTTCGTGGACTAGCGGGAGGAATGAGCAGTTCTTC
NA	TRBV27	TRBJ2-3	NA	CASSLHRRRGDTQYF	TGTGCCAGCAGCCTACATCGGCGTAGGGGGGATACGCAGTATTTT
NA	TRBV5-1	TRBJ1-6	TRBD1	CASSQGQGGNSPLHF	TGCGCCAGCAGCCAAGGACAGGGGGGTAATTCACCCCTCCACTTT
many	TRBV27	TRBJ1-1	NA	CASSFSPSRDGNTEAFF	TGTGCCAGCAGTTTTTCGCCTTCCCGGGACGGGAACACTGAAGCTTTCTTT
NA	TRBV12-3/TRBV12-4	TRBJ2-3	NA	CASSFDGADTQYF	TGTGCCAGCAGTTTTGACGGTGCGGATACGCAGTATTTT
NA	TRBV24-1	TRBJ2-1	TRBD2	CATSDLPPGAGGLNEQFF	TGTGCCACCAGTGACCTGCCCCCCGGAGCGGGAGGGTTGAATGAGCAGTTCTTC
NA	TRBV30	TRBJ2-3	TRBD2	CACILAGITDTQYF	TGTGCCTGTATACTAGCGGGGATCACAGATACGCAGTATTTT
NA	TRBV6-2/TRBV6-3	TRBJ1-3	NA	CASSEDRVTSGNTIYF	TGTGCCAGCAGTGAGGACCGGGTCACCTCTGGAAACACCATATATTTT
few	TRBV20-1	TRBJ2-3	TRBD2	CSARGSGNTDTQYF	TGCAGTGCTAGAGGTAGCGGGAACACAGATACGCAGTATTTT